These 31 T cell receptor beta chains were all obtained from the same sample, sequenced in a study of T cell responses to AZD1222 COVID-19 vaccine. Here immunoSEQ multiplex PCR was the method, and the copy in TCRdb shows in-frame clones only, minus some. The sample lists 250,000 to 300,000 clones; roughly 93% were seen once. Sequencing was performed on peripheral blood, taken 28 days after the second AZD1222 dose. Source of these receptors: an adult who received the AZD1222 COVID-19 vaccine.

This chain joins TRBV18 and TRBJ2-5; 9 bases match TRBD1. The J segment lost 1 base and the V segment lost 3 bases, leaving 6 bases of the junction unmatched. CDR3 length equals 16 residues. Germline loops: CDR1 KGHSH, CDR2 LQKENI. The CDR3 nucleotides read TGTGCCAGCTCACCGAAACAGGGGGCTGCCCAAGAGACCCAGTACTTC. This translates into CASSPKQGAAQETQYF.

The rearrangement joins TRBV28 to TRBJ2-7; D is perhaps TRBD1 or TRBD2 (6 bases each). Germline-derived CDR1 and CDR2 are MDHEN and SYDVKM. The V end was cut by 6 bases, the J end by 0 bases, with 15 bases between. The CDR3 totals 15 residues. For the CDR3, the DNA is TGTGCCAGCAGACGACGGGGGCTGAGCTCCTACGAGCAGTACTTC. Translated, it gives CASRRRGLSSYEQYF.

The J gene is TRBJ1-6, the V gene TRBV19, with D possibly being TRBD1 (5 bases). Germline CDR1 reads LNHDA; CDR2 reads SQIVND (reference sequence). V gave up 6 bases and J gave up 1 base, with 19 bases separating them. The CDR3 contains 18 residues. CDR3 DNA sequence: TGTGCCAGTAGCTTCCCCGGACACCGGGGGTCCTATAATTCACCCCTCCACTTT. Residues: CASSFPGHRGSYNSPLHF.

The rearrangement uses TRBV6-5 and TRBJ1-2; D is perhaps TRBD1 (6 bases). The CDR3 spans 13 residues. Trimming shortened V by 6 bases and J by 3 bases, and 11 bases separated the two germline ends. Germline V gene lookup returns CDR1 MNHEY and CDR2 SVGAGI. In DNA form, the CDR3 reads TGTGCCAGCAGCGAGGGGGGTGACTATGGCTACACCTTC. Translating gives CASSEGGDYGYTF.

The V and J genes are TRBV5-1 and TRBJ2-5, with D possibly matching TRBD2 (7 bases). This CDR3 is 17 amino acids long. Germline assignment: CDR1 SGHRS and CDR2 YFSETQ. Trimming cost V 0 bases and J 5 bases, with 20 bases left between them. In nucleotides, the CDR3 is TGCGCCAGCAGCTTGGTGGGGGGGCCCATTACCAAGGAGACCCAGTACTTC. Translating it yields CASSLVGGPITKETQYF. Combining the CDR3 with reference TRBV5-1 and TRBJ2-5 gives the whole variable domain KAGVTQTPRYLIKTRGQQVTLSCSPISGHRSVSWYQQTPGQGLQFLFEYFSETQRNKGNFPGRFSGRQFSNSRSEMNVSTLELGDSALYLCASSLVGGPITKETQYFGPGTRLLVL.

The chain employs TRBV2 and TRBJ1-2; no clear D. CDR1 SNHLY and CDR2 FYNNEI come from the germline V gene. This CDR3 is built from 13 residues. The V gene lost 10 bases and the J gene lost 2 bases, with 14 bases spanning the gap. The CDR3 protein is CATVTLDNYGYTF. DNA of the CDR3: TGTGCCACCGTGACACTGGACAACTATGGCTACACCTTC.

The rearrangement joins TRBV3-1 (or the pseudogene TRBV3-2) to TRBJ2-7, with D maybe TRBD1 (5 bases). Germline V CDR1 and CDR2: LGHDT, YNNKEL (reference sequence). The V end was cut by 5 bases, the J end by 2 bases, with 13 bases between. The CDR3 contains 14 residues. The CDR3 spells CASSAMLGAYEQYF. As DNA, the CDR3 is TGTGCCAGCAGCGCAATGTTAGGGGCCTACGAGCAGTACTTC.

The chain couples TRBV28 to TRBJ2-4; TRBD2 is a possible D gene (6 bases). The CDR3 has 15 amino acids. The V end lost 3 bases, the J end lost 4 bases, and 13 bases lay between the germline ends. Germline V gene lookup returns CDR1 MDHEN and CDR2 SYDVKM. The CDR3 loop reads CASSLVEGQKNIQYF. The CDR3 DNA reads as TGTGCCAGCAGTTTGGTGGAGGGGCAGAAAAACATTCAGTACTTC.

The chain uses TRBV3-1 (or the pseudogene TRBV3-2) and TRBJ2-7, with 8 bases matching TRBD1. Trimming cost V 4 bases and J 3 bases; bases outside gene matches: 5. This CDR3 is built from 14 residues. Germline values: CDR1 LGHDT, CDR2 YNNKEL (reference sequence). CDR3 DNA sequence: TGTGCCAGCAGCCCAATGGACAGGGACTACGAGCAGTACTTC. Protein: CASSPMDRDYEQYF.

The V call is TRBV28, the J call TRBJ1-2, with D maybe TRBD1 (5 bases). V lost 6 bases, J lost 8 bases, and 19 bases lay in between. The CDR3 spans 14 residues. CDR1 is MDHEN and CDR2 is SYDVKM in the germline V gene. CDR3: CASSPGTGVGGYTF. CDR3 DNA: TGTGCCAGCAGCCCCGGTACAGGAGTGGGCGGCTACACCTTC.

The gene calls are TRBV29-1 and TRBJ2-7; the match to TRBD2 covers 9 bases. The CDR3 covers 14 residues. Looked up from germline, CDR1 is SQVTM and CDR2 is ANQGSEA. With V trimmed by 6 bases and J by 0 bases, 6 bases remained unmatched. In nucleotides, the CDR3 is TGCAGCGTGTTAAGCGGGAGGTCCTCCTACGAGCAGTACTTC. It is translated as CSVLSGRSSYEQYF.

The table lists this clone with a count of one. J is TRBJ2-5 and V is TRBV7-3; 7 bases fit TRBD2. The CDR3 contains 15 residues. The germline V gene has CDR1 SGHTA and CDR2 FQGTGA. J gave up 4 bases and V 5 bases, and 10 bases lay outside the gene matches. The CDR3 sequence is CASSPGLSVRETQYF. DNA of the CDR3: TGTGCCAGCAGCCCGGGACTATCCGTTCGAGAGACCCAGTACTTC. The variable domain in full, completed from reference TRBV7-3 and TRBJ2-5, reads GAGVSQTPSNKVTEKGKYVELRCDPISGHTALYWYRQSLGQGPEFLIYFQGTGAADDSGLPNDRFFAVRPEGSVSTLKIQRTERGDSAVYLCASSPGLSVRETQYFGPGTRLLVL.

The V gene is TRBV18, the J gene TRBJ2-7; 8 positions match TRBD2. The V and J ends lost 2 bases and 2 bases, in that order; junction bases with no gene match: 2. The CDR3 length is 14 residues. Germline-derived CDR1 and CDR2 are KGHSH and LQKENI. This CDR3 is CASSPNGGAYEQYF. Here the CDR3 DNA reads TGTGCCAGCTCACCAAACGGGGGGGCCTACGAGCAGTACTTC.

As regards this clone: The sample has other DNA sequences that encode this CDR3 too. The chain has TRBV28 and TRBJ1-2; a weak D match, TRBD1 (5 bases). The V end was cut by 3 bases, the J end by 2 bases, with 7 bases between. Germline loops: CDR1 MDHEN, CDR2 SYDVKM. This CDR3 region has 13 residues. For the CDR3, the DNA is TGTGCCAGCAGTTTGGGGGGAAACTATGGCTACACCTTC. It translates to CASSLGGNYGYTF.

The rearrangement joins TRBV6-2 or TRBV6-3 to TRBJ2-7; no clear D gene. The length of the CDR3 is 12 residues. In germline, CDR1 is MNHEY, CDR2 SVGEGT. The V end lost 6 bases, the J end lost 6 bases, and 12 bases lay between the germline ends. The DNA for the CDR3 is TGTGCCAGCAGCTCTACGGAAGGCGAGCAGTACTTC. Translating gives CASSSTEGEQYF.

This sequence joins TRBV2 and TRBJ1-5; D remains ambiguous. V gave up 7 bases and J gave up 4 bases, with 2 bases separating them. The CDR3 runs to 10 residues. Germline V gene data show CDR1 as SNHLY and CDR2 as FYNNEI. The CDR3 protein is CASKNQPQHF. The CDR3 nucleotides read TGTGCCAGCAAAAATCAGCCCCAGCATTTT.

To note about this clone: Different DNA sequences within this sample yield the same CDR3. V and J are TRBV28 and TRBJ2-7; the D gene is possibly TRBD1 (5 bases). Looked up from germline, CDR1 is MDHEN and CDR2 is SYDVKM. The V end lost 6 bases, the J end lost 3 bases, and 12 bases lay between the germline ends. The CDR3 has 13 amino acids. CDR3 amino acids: CASRAGQSYEQYF. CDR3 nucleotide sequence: TGTGCCAGCAGAGCAGGGCAGAGCTACGAGCAGTACTTC.

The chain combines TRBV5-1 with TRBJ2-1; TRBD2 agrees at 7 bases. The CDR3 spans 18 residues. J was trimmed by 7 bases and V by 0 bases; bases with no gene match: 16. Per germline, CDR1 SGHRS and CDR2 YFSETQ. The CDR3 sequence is CASSLAYLGAGPRNEQFF. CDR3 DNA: TGCGCCAGCAGCTTGGCCTATTTGGGAGCGGGGCCCAGGAATGAGCAGTTCTTC.

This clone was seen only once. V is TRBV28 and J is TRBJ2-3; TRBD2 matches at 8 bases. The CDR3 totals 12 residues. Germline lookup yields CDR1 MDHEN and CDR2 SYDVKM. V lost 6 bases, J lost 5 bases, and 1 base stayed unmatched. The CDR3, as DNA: TGTGCCAGCAGCCTAGCGGGAGATACGCAGTATTTT. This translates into CASSLAGDTQYF.

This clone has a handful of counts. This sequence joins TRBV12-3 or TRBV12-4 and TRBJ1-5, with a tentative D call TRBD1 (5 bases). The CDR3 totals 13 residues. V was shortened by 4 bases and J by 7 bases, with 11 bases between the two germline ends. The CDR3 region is CASSSMGGQPQHF. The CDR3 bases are TGTGCCAGCAGTTCCATGGGGGGACAGCCCCAGCATTTT.

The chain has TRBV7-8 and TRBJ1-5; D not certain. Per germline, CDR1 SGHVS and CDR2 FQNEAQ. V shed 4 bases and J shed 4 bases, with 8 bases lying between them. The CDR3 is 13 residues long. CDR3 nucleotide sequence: TGTGCCAGCAGCTCCGACGGGAATCAGCCCCAGCATTTT. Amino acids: CASSSDGNQPQHF.

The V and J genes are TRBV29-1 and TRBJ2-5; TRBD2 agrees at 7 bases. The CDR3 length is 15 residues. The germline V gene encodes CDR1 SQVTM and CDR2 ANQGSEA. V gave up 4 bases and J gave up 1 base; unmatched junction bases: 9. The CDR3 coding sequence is TGCAGCGTTGGAGGGCTAGCGGCTTTCCAAGAGACCCAGTACTTC. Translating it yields CSVGGLAAFQETQYF.

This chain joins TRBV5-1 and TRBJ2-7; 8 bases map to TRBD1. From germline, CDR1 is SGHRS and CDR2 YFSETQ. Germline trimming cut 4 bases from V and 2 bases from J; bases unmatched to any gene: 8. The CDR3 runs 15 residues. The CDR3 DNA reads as TGCGCCAGCAGCCCGGACAGGGCTCCTCCCTACGAGCAGTACTTC. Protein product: CASSPDRAPPYEQYF.

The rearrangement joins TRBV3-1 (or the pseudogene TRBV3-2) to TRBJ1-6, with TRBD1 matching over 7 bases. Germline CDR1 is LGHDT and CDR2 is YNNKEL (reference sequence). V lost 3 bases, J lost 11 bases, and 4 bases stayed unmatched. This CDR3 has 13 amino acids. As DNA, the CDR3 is TGTGCCAGCAGCCAGACAGGGACAACACCCCTCCACTTT. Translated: CASSQTGTTPLHF.

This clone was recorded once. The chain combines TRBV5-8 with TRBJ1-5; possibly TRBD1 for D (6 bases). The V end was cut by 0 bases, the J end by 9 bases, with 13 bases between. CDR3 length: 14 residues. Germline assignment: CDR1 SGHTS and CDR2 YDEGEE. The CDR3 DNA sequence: TGTGCCAGCAGCTTGGGCGGCAGGGGAACGCCCCAGCATTTT. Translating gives CASSLGGRGTPQHF. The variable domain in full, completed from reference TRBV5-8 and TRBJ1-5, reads EAGVTQSPTHLIKTRGQQATLRCSPISGHTSVYWYQQALGLGLQFLLWYDEGEERNRGNFPPRFSGRQFPNYSSELNVNALELEDSALYLCASSLGGRGTPQHFGDGTRLSIL.

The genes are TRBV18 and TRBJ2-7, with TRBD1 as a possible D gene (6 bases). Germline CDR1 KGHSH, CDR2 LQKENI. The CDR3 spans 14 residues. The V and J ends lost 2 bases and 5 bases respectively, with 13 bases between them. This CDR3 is CASSPNWGPNEQYF. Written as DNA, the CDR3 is TGTGCCAGCTCACCAAATTGGGGGCCGAACGAGCAGTACTTC.

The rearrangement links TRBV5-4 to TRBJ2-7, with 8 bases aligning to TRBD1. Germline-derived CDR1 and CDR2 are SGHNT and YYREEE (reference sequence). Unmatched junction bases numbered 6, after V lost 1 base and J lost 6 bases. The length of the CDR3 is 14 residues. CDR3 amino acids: CASSLSGQGGEQYF. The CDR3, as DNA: TGTGCCAGCAGCTTGTCCGGACAGGGCGGCGAGCAGTACTTC.

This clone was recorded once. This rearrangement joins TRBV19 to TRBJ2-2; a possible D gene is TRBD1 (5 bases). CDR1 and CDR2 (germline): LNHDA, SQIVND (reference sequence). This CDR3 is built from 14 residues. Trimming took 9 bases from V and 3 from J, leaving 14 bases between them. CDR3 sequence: CASEGAADTGELFF. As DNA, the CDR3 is TGTGCCAGCGAAGGGGCGGCGGACACCGGGGAGCTGTTTTTT.

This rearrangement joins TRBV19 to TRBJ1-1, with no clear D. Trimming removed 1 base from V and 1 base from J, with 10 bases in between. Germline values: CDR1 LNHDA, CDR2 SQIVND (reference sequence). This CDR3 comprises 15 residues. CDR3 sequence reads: CASSIGPISNTEAFF. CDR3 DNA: TGTGCCAGTAGTATAGGGCCAATATCGAACACTGAAGCTTTCTTT.

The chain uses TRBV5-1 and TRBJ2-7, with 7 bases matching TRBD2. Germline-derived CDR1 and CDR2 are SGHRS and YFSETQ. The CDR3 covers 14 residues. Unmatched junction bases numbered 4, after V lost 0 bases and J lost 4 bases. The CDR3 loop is CASSLGQLAYEQYF. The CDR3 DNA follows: TGCGCCAGCAGCTTGGGTCAACTAGCGTACGAGCAGTACTTC.

The CDR3 nucleotides are TGTGCCATCAGTGTGACAGGGGACACTGAAGCTTTCTTT. Encoded protein: CAISVTGDTEAFF. The chain combines TRBV10-3 with TRBJ1-1; 8 nucleotides match TRBD1. With 4 bases clipped from V and 3 bases from J, the junction kept 1 base outside the gene matches. CDR1 is ENHRY, CDR2 SYGVKD, per germline. This CDR3 has 13 amino acids.